This T cell receptor (beta chain) derives from a study of T cells after yellow fever vaccination. Study conclusions and caveats: Across the CD4 and CD8 compartments, a small share of clonotypes was present in both. In post-booster samples, most primary-vaccination clones reappeared (about 97% CD4, nearly 90% CD8).

The study made its TCR cDNA through 5'RACE template switching. That step introduced a universal primer site along with UMIs. TCRdb re-called the 5' RACE reads with MiXCR, one entry per CDR3 protein. The top ten clones hold approximately 16% of a sample with fewer than 650,000 distinct CDR3 sequences, around a fifth of them seen once. There are 16 residues in the CDR3. Germline V gene sequence: CDR1 LGHDT, CDR2 YNNKEL (reference sequence). The V end lost 0 bases, the J end lost 0 bases, and 12 bases lay between the germline ends. This clonotype has only a few counts. Its cognate antigen is unknown. This chain uses TRBV3-1 with TRBJ2-7; TRBD1 or TRBD2 may be the D gene (5 bases each). The source of this sequence is a man between 18 and 29 years old who received the YFV17D yellow fever vaccine. The sequences come from PBMCs, collected about 21 days after the first yellow fever vaccination. The CDR3 protein is CASSQEVGVSSYEQYF. The CDR3 DNA sequence: TGTGCCAGCAGCCAAGAGGTGGGGGTAAGCTCCTACGAGCAGTACTTC.